What follows are 22 T cell receptor beta chains derived from one specimen sequenced in a study of T cells after yellow fever vaccination. MiXCR, run by TCRdb on the 5' RACE reads, gives a single entry per CDR3 protein. The sample has about 360,000 distinct CDR3 sequences, about 6% seen once; the top ten hold 15%. The material sequenced was PBMCs, taken 5 days after the yellow fever booster vaccination. These receptors were collected from a man aged 30-40 years who received the YFV17D yellow fever vaccine.

The DNA of the CDR3 is TGCAGCTTTAGGGCCCCGGCTTCTGGGCTAGCGGGAGTAAGGACCCAGTACTTC. Protein sequence: CSFRAPASGLAGVRTQYF. The chain is built from TRBV20-1 and TRBJ2-5; TRBD2 matches at 10 bases. There are 18 residues in the CDR3. Germline V lookup: CDR1 DFQATT, CDR2 SNEGSKA (reference sequence).

This clonotype occurred many times. V usage is TRBV5-3 and J usage is TRBJ2-5, with a tentative D call TRBD1 (5 bases). TRBV5-3 is classed as an ORF, of uncertain function. The CDR3 is made up of 15 amino acids. The V gene lost 4 bases and the J gene lost 1 base, with 14 bases spanning the gap. CDR3 sequence reads: CARSLRQRSQETQYF. CDR3 bases: TGTGCCAGAAGCCTCCGACAGAGATCCCAAGAGACCCAGTACTTC.

This clonotype showed up many times. The genes are TRBV20-1 and TRBJ1-1; D may be TRBD1 (5 bases). The ends were cut back, 0 bases at V and 1 base at J, with 9 bases in the middle. Germline CDR1 DFQATT, CDR2 SNEGSKA (reference sequence). The CDR3 runs 14 residues. This CDR3 reads CSAREGTANTEAFF. The CDR3, as DNA: TGCAGTGCTAGAGAGGGGACGGCGAACACTGAAGCTTTCTTT.

V usage is TRBV20-1 and J usage is TRBJ1-4; 8 bases are a match to TRBD1. J lost 4 bases, V lost 3 bases, and 16 bases had no gene match. CDR3 length: 18 residues. In germline, CDR1 is DFQATT, CDR2 SNEGSKA (reference sequence). This CDR3 reads CSASLPNRQGSLNEKLFF. Here the CDR3 DNA reads TGCAGTGCTAGCCTCCCGAACCGACAGGGGTCCCTTAATGAAAAACTGTTTTTT.

This chain joins TRBV11-2 and TRBJ2-3, with D perhaps TRBD1 or TRBD2 (5 bases each). CDR1 and CDR2 from the germline V gene are SGHAT and FQNNGV. The CDR3 has 19 amino acids. V shed 5 bases and J shed 0 bases, with 24 bases lying between them. CDR3 DNA: TGTGCCAGCAGCCCCCGAGGGGTTACTTCGAGCCCTAGCACAGATACGCAGTATTTT. It encodes CASSPRGVTSSPSTDTQYF.

This clonotype was seen a handful of times. This chain joins TRBV6-5 and TRBJ1-3, with a tentative D call TRBD1 (5 bases). Between the trimmed V and J ends, which lost 2 bases and 0 bases, there was a span of 11 bases. The germline CDR1 and CDR2 sequences are MNHEY and SVGAGI. CDR3 length equals 16 residues. The CDR3 loop reads CASSYIGGDSGNTIYF. The DNA for the CDR3 is TGTGCCAGCAGTTACATCGGGGGGGACTCTGGAAACACCATATATTTT.

This clonotype showed up many times. The rearrangement links TRBV6-1 to TRBJ2-1, with 11 positions matching TRBD2. CDR3 length: 16 amino acids. Unmatched junction bases numbered 13, after V lost 6 bases and J lost 9 bases. Germline loops: CDR1 MNHNS, CDR2 SASEGT. The CDR3 reads CASSRPGLAENGEQFF. For the CDR3, the DNA is TGTGCCAGCAGCCGACCGGGACTAGCGGAGAACGGTGAGCAGTTCTTC.

The chain recombines TRBV11-2 with TRBJ2-2, with 9 bases identical to TRBD2. The CDR3 covers 16 residues. Germline CDR1 reads SGHAT; CDR2 reads FQNNGV. After removal of 4 bases from V and 4 bases from J, the junction contained 7 bases not matched to a gene. CDR3: CASSWNSGSSTGELFF. CDR3 DNA: TGTGCCAGCAGCTGGAATAGCGGGAGTTCCACCGGGGAGCTGTTTTTT. The complete variable domain, with remaining parts taken from reference TRBV11-2 and TRBJ2-2, reads EAGVAQSPRYKIIEKRQSVAFWCNPISGHATLYWYQQILGQGPKLLIQFQNNGVVDDSQLPKDRFSAERLKGVDSTLKIQPAKLEDSAVYLCASSWNSGSSTGELFFGEGSRLTVL.

Details on this clonotype: One end of the junction varies from germline; a read error may be responsible. The rearrangement joins TRBV7-3 to TRBJ2-1; possible D gene TRBD2, 6 bases. Germline loops: CDR1 SGHTA, CDR2 FQGTGA. There are 18 residues in the CDR3. This chain's CDR3 is CASSPRVADRGTYKEQFF. The CDR3 DNA follows: TGTGCCAGCAGCCCCCGGGTAGCGGATAGGGGCACCTACAAAGAGCAGTTCTTC.

This clonotype appeared many times. The V call is TRBV30, the J call TRBJ2-7; 8 bases map to TRBD1. Losses at the gene ends were 0 bases for V and 8 bases for J; bases not matched to a gene: 6. Germline lookup yields CDR1 GTSNPN and CDR2 SVGIG (reference sequence). The CDR3 spans 13 residues. The CDR3, as DNA: TGTGCCTGGAGTGTAGGGACAGGAGGACAGCAGTACTTC. Amino acid sequence: CAWSVGTGGQQYF.

This clonotype occurred many times. This chain joins TRBV20-1 and TRBJ2-2; D is perhaps TRBD1 or TRBD2 (5 bases each). This CDR3 comprises 17 residues. Trimming cost V 3 bases and J 5 bases, with 22 bases left between them. Germline values: CDR1 DFQATT, CDR2 SNEGSKA (reference sequence). The CDR3 sequence is CSASRGPAGPGTGELFF. CDR3 bases: TGCAGTGCTAGCCGGGGCCCCGCCGGACCGGGGACCGGGGAGCTGTTTTTT.

This clonotype has only a few counts. The chain carries TRBV20-1 and TRBJ1-2; a weak D match, TRBD1 (5 bases). Deletions cut 1 base from V and 5 bases from J, with 14 bases between. Germline CDR1 DFQATT, CDR2 SNEGSKA (reference sequence). There are 14 residues in the CDR3. The CDR3 reads CSARVGEGLYGYTF. CDR3 in DNA: TGCAGTGCTAGAGTGGGAGAGGGGCTTTATGGCTACACCTTC.

This clonotype was recorded a few times. The rearrangement joins TRBV12-3 or TRBV12-4 to TRBJ1-2; no clear D. The CDR3 is 13 residues long. Trimming cost V 2 bases and J 7 bases, with 11 bases left between them. CDR3 sequence reads: CASSLKVVGGYTF. Written as DNA, the CDR3 is TGTGCCAGCAGTTTAAAGGTAGTGGGTGGCTACACCTTC.

This clonotype was counted ten times or more. J is TRBJ2-1 and V is TRBV4-3; TRBD1 is a possible D gene (6 bases). The CDR3 totals 15 residues. The V and J ends lost 3 bases and 4 bases respectively, with 13 bases between them. CDR1 and CDR2 (germline): LGHNA, YSLEER. CDR3 region: CASSQGHRGYNEQFF. The CDR3 bases are TGCGCCAGCAGCCAGGGACATAGGGGGTACAATGAGCAGTTCTTC.

This clonotype came up a few times. V and J are TRBV20-1 and TRBJ2-7; 8 nucleotides match TRBD2. The germline gives CDR1 DFQATT, CDR2 SNEGSKA (reference sequence). The CDR3 extends over 14 amino acids. With 6 bases clipped from V and 0 bases from J, the junction kept 7 bases outside the gene matches. CDR3 loop: CSAPIAGNSYEQYF. CDR3 DNA sequence: TGCAGTGCACCTATAGCGGGGAACTCCTACGAGCAGTACTTC.

This clonotype has just a few counts. The chain employs TRBV19 and TRBJ2-2; 8 bases match TRBD2. The CDR3 runs to 14 residues. Germline CDR1 is LNHDA and CDR2 is SQIVND (reference sequence). V shed 5 bases and J 9 bases; nucleotides not matched to a gene: 8. Here the CDR3 reads CASSRREEGRELFF. In DNA, the CDR3 is TGTGCCAGTAGTCGGCGGGAGGAGGGCCGGGAGCTGTTTTTT.

The table lists this clonotype with a few counts. The chain joins TRBV5-4 to TRBJ2-7; 11 bases map to TRBD2. Germline V gene sequence: CDR1 SGHNT, CDR2 YYREEE (reference sequence). The CDR3 is 14 residues long. The junction had 4 bases not matched to a gene; V was cut back by 2 bases and J by 6 bases. CDR3 bases: TGTGCCAGCAGCTTACTAGCGGGAGAGGTCGAGCAGTACTTC. Amino acid sequence: CASSLLAGEVEQYF.

This clonotype came up a few times. The chain uses TRBV7-9 and TRBJ2-7; D is perhaps TRBD2 (6 bases). Trimming took 11 bases from V and 1 from J, leaving 12 bases between them. The CDR3 spans 12 residues. Germline CDR1 is SEHNR and CDR2 is FQNEAQ (reference sequence). As DNA, the CDR3 is TGTGCCGGAGGGGACGGTTCCTACGAGCAGTACTTC. Translating it yields CAGGDGSYEQYF.

This clonotype was found a few times. This chain joins TRBV11-2 and TRBJ2-3; 11 bases match TRBD2. The CDR3 totals 17 residues. After removal of 3 bases from V and 1 base from J, the junction contained 6 bases not matched to a gene. The germline V gene encodes CDR1 SGHAT and CDR2 FQNNGV. The DNA for the CDR3 is TGTGCCAGCAGCTTCCTCAAACTAGCGGGAGGCACAGATACGCAGTATTTT. Translation gives CASSFLKLAGGTDTQYF.

This clonotype was found a few times. V is TRBV19 and J is TRBJ2-7; tentatively, D is TRBD1 or TRBD2 (5 bases each). CDR3 length equals 12 residues. Germline-derived CDR1 and CDR2 are LNHDA and SQIVND (reference sequence). Trimming shortened V by 7 bases and J by 7 bases, and 14 bases separated the two germline ends. The CDR3: CASTGLSGEQYF. The CDR3 DNA sequence: TGTGCCAGTACAGGGCTCTCGGGAGAGCAGTACTTC.

This clonotype appeared a few times. The rearrangement uses TRBV14 and TRBJ1-6; no clear D gene. Germline-derived CDR1 and CDR2 are SGHDN and FVKESK. This CDR3 region has 13 residues. V lost 2 bases and J 11 bases, leaving 10 bases between the germline ends. The CDR3 DNA follows: TGTGCCAGCAGCCAAACCGCCGGAACACCCCTCCACTTT. Protein: CASSQTAGTPLHF.

This clonotype was detected many times. The chain recombines TRBV12-3 or TRBV12-4 with TRBJ2-3, with D perhaps given as TRBD1 or TRBD2 (5 bases each). V gave up 5 bases and J gave up 3 bases, with 15 bases separating them. CDR3 length equals 15 residues. The CDR3 protein is CASSLDSGGTDTQYF. The CDR3 DNA follows: TGTGCCAGCAGTCTAGACTCTGGGGGAACAGATACGCAGTATTTT.